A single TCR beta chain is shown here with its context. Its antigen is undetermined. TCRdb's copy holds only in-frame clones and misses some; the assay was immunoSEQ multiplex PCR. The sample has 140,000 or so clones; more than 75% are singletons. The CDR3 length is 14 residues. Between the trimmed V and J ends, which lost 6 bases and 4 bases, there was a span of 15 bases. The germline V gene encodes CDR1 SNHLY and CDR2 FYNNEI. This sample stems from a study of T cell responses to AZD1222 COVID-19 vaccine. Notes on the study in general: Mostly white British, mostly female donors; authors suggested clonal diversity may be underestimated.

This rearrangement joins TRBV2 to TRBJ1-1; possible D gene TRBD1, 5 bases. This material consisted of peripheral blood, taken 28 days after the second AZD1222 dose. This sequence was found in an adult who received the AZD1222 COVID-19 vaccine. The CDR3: CASRDTTAGTEAFF. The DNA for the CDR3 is TGTGCCAGCAGGGACACCACAGCGGGCACTGAAGCTTTCTTT. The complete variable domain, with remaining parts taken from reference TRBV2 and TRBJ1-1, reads EPEVTQTPSHQVTQMGQEVILRCVPISNHLYFYWYRQILGQKVEFLVSFYNNEISEKSEIFDDQFSVERPDGSNFTLKIRSTKLEDSAMYFCASRDTTAGTEAFFGQGTRLTVV.